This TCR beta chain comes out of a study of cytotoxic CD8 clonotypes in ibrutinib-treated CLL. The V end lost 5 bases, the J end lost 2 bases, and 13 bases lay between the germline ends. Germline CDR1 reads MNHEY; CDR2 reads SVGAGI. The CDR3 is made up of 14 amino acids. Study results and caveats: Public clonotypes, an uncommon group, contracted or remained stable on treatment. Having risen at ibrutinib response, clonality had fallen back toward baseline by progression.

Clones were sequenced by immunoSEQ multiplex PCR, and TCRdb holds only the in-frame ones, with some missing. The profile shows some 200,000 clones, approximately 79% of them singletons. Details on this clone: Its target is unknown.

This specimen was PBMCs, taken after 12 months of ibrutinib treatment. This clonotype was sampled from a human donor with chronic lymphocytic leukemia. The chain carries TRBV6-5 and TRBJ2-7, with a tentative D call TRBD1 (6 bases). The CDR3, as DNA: TGTGCCAGCAGTGGACTCGGACAGACCTACGAGCAGTACTTC. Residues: CASSGLGQTYEQYF.